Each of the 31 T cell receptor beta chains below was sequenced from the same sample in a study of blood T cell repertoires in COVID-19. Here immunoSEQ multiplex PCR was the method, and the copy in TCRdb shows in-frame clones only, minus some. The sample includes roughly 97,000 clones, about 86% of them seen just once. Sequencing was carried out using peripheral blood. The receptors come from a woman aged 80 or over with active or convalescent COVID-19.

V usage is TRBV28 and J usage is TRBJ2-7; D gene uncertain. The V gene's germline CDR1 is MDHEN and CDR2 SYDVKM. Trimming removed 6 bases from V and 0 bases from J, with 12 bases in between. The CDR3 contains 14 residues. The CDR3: CASSPLTSSYEQYF. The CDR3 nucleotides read TGTGCCAGCAGCCCCCTTACGAGCTCCTACGAGCAGTACTTC.

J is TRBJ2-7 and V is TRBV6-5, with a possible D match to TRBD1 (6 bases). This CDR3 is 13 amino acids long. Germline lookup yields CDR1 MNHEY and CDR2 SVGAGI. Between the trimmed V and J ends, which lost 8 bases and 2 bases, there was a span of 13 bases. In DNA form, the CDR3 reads TGTGCCAGCCGTATGGACAGCACCTACGAGCAGTACTTC. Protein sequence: CASRMDSTYEQYF.

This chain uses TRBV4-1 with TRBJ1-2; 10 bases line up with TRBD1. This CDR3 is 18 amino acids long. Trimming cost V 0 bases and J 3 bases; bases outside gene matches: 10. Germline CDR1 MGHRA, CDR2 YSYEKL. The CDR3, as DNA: TGCGCCAGCAGCCAAGACGAGACAGGGGGCGCGGGGTACTATGGCTACACCTTC. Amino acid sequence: CASSQDETGGAGYYGYTF.

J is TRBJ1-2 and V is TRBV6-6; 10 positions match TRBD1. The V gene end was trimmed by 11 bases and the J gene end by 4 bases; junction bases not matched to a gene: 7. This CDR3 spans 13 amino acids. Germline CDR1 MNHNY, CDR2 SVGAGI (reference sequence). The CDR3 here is CARRQGASYGYTF. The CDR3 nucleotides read TGTGCCCGCCGACAGGGGGCGAGCTATGGCTACACCTTC.

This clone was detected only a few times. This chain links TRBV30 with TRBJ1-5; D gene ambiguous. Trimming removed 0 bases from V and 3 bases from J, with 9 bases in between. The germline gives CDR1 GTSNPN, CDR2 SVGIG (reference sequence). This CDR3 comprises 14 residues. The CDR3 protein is CAWSVRRDNQPQHF. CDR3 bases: TGTGCCTGGAGTGTACGGAGGGACAATCAGCCCCAGCATTTT.

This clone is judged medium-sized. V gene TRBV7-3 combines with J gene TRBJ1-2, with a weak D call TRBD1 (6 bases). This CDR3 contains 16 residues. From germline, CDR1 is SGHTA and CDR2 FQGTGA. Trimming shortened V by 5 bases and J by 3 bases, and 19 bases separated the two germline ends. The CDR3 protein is CASSPSRQALYYGYTF. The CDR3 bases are TGTGCCAGCAGCCCCAGTCGACAGGCCCTATACTATGGCTACACCTTC.

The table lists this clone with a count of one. CDR3: CASSRLAGDYEQYF. CDR3 coding DNA: TGTGCCAGCAGTCGGCTAGCGGGAGACTACGAGCAGTACTTC. The gene calls are TRBV6-2 or TRBV6-3 and TRBJ2-7; TRBD2 agrees at 10 bases. V was pared by 5 bases and J by 3 bases, with 4 bases of the junction left unmatched. Per the germline V gene, CDR1 is MNHEY and CDR2 is SVGEGT. The CDR3 length is 14 residues.

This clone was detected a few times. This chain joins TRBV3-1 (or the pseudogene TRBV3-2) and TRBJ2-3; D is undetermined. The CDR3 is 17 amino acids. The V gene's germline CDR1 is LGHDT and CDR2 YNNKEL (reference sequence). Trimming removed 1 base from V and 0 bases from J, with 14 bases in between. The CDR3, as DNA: TGTGCCAGCAGCCAAGTAGTGCCTGTCGCTAGCACAGATACGCAGTATTTT. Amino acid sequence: CASSQVVPVASTDTQYF.

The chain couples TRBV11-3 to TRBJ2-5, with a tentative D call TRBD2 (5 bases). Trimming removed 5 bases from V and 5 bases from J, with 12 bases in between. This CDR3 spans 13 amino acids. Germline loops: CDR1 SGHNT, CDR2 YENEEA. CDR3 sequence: CASSLDYLETQYF. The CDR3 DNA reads TGTGCCAGCAGCCTCGACTATTTGGAGACCCAGTACTTC.

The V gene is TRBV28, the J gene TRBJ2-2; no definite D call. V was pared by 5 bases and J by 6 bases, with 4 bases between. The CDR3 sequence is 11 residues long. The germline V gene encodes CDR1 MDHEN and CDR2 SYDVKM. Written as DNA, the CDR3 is TGTGCCAGCAGTCATCCCGGGGAGCTGTTTTTT. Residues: CASSHPGELFF.

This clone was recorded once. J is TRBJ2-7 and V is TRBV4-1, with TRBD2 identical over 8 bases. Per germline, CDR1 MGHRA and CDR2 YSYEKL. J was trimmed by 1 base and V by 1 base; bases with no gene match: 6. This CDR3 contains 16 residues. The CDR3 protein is CASSQGPAGASYEQYF. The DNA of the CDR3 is TGCGCCAGCAGCCAAGGTCCAGCGGGAGCATCCTACGAGCAGTACTTC.

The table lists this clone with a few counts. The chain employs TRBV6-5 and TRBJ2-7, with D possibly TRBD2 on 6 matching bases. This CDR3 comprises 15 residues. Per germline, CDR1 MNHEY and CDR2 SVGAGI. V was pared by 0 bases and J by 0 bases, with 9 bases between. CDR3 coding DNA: TGTGCCAGCAGTTACTCTTACGGGAGCTCCTACGAGCAGTACTTC. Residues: CASSYSYGSSYEQYF.

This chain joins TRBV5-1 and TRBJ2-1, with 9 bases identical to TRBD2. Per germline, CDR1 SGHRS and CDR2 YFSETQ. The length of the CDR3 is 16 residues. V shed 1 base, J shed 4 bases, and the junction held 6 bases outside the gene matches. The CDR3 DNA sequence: TGCGCCAGCAGCTTGCGTACTAGCGGGTCATACAATGAGCAGTTCTTC. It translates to CASSLRTSGSYNEQFF. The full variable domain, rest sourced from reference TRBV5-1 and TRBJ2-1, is KAGVTQTPRYLIKTRGQQVTLSCSPISGHRSVSWYQQTPGQGLQFLFEYFSETQRNKGNFPGRFSGRQFSNSRSEMNVSTLELGDSALYLCASSLRTSGSYNEQFFGPGTRLTVL.

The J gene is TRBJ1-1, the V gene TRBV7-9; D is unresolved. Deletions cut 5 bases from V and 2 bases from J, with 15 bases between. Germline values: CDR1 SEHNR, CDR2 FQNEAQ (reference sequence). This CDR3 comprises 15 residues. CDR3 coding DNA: TGTGCCAGCAGCCCTGCGGGAGCTGGAAACACTGAAGCTTTCTTT. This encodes CASSPAGAGNTEAFF.

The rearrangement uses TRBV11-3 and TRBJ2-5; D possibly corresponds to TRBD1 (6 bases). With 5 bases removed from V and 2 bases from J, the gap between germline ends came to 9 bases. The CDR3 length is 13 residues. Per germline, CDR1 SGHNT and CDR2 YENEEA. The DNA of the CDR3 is TGTGCCAGCAGCAAGCAGGGGCAAGAGACCCAGTACTTC. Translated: CASSKQGQETQYF.

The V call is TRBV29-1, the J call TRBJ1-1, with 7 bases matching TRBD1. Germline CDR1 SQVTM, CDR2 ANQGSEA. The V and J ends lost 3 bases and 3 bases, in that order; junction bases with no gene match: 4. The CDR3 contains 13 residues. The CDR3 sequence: CSVDKGGYTEAFF. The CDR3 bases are TGCAGCGTTGATAAAGGGGGCTACACTGAAGCTTTCTTT.

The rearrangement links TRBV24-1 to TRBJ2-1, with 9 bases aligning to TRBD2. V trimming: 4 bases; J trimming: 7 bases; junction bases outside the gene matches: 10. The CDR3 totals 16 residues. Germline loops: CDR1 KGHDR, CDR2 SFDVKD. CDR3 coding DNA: TGTGCCACCAGTGACCCAGTAGCGGGAGAAAATAATGAGCAGTTCTTC. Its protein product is CATSDPVAGENNEQFF.

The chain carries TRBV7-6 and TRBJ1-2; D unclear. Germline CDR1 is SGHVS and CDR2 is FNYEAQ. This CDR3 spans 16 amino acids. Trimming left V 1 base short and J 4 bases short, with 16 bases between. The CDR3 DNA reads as TGTGCCAGCAGCTTAGGCGGGCTCTCGGCCTCCTATGGCTACACCTTC. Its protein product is CASSLGGLSASYGYTF.

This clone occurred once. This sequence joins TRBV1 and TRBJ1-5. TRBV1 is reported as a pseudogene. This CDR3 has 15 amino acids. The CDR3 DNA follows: TGCACCAGCAGCGAGGGCGGATATAGCAATCAGCCCCAGCATTTT. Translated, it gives CTSSEGGYSNQPQHF.

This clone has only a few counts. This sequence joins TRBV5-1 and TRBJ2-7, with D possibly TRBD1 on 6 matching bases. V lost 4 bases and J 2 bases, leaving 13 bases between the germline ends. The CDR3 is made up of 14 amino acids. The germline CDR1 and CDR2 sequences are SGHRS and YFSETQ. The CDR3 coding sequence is TGCGCCAGCAGCCTTAACAGGGACCCCTACGAGCAGTACTTC. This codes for CASSLNRDPYEQYF.

The CDR3 loop is CAITQGYGYTF. The CDR3 DNA sequence: TGTGCCATCACCCAGGGATATGGCTACACCTTC. The V and J genes are TRBV28 and TRBJ1-2, with TRBD1 as a possible D gene (5 bases). In germline, CDR1 is MDHEN, CDR2 SYDVKM. Trimming shortened V by 10 bases and J by 5 bases, and 11 bases separated the two germline ends. This CDR3 has 11 amino acids.

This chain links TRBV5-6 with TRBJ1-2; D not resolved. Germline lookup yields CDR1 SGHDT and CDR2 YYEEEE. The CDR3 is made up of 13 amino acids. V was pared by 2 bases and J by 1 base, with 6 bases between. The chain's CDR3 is CASSLSGNYGYTF. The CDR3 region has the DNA TGTGCCAGCAGCTTATCGGGTAACTATGGCTACACCTTC.

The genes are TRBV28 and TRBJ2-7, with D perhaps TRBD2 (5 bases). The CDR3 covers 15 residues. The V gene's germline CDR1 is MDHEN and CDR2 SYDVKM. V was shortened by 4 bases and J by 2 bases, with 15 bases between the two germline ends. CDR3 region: CASSSFEGRTYEQYF. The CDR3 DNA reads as TGTGCCAGCAGTTCATTCGAGGGTCGCACCTACGAGCAGTACTTC.

CDR3 region: CATRKGGTVTEAFF. DNA of the CDR3: TGTGCCACCCGAAAAGGGGGGACAGTCACTGAAGCTTTCTTT. The rearrangement joins TRBV2 to TRBJ1-1; 7 bases map to TRBD1. CDR1 is SNHLY, CDR2 FYNNEI, per germline. V was pared by 10 bases and J by 4 bases, with 12 bases of the junction left unmatched. The CDR3 has 14 amino acids. Using reference TRBV2 and TRBJ1-1 for the parts outside the CDR3, the full variable domain is EPEVTQTPSHQVTQMGQEVILRCVPISNHLYFYWYRQILGQKVEFLVSFYNNEISEKSEIFDDQFSVERPDGSNFTLKIRSTKLEDSAMYFCATRKGGTVTEAFFGQGTRLTVV.

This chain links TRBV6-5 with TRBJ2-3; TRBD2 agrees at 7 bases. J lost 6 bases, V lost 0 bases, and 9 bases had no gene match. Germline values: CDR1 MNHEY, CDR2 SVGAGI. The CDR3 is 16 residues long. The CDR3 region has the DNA TGTGCCAGCAGTTACTCGGGGGGGGTAACATCGGATACGCAGTATTTT. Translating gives CASSYSGGVTSDTQYF.

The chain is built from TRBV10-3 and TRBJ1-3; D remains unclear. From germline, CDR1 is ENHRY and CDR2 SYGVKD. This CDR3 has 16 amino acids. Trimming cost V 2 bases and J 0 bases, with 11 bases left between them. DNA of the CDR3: TGTGCCATCAGTGAGACCCTCAACTTCTCTGGAAACACCATATATTTT. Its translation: CAISETLNFSGNTIYF.

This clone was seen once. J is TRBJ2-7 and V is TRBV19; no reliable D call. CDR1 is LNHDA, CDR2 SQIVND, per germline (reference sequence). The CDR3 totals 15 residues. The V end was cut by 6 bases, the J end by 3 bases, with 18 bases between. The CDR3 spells CASSRVVDKDYEQYF. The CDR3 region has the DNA TGTGCCAGTAGCCGAGTGGTCGACAAGGACTACGAGCAGTACTTC.

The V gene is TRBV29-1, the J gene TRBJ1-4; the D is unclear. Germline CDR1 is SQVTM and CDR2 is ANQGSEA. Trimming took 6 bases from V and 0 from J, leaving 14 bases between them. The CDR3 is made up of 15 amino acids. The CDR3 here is CSVGSAGTTNEKLFF. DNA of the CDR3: TGCAGCGTAGGGAGCGCCGGGACAACTAATGAAAAACTGTTTTTT. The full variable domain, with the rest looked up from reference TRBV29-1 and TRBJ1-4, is SAVISQKPSRDICQRGTSLTIQCQVDSQVTMMFWYRQQPGQSLTLIATANQGSEATYESGFVIDKFPISRPNLTFSTLTVSNMSPEDSSIYLCSVGSAGTTNEKLFFGSGTQLSVL.

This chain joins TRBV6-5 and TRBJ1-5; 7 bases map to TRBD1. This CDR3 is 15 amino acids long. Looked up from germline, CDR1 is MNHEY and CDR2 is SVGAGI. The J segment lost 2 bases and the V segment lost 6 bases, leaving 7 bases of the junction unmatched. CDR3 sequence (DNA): TGTGCCAGCAGAACTACAGGGGCTGGCAATCAGCCCCAGCATTTT. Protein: CASRTTGAGNQPQHF.

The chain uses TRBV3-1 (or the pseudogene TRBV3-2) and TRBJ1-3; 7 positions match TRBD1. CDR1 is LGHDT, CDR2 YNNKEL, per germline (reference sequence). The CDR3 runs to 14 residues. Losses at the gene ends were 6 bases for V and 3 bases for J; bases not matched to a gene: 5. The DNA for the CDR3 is TGTGCCAGCAGGGCAACAGGGGTTGGAAACACCATATATTTT. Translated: CASRATGVGNTIYF.

The CDR3 DNA is TGTGCCTGGACTCGACAGGGGACTTATGGCTACACCTTC. Protein sequence: CAWTRQGTYGYTF. The V and J genes are TRBV30 and TRBJ1-2, with 8 bases aligning to TRBD1. Trimming cost V 4 bases and J 5 bases; bases outside gene matches: 6. Per the germline V gene, CDR1 is GTSNPN and CDR2 is SVGIG (reference sequence). CDR3 length: 13 residues.